This T cell receptor (beta chain) was identified during a study of molecular identifiers for immune sequencing clone quantification. The CDR3 consists of 14 residues. Germline loops: CDR1 SGHRS, CDR2 YFSETQ. TCRdb recomputed calls from the PCR reads with MiXCR, one row per CDR3 protein. This table has over 600,000 distinct CDR3 sequences, just under 20% appearing once. Libraries for naive CD8 T cells, which were made from about 19,000 to 1,100,000 sorted cells, drew on 10%, 30% or 50% of the RNA. With respect to this clonotype: The junction differs from germline at one of its ends, possibly a read error.

The TCR was taken from a human donor in good health. Some libraries in this study had Jurkat cell RNA spiked in. This chain joins TRBV5-1 and TRBJ2-7, with TRBD2 matching 7 bases. Sequenced sample: naive CD8+ T cells from blood, with Jurkat cell RNA spiked in. Subset given: FACS-sorted CD8+CD4-CCR7+CD45RA+ naive T cells. The CDR3 DNA reads as TGCGCCGGCAGCTTCGCGGGGGAGAACTACGAGCAGTACTTC. Its protein is CAGSFAGENYEQYF.